This T cell receptor beta chain was identified in a study of shared clonotypes between healthy human individuals. This table comes from immunoSEQ multiplex PCR, and its TCRdb copy is limited to in-frame clones, with some not included. This sample has about 2,500,000 clones; more than 80% occur once, and the top ten carry more than 0.12%. CDR1 is SEHNR, CDR2 FQNEAQ, per germline (reference sequence). The CDR3 spans 16 residues. The V segment lost 1 base and the J segment 1 base; nucleotides outside the gene matches: 4. The clonotype was recovered from a young man in good health. Sequencing input: naive CD4+ T cells sorted from blood. This sample's subset: CD45RA+ positively selected. V and J are TRBV7-9 and TRBJ2-7, with 10 bases lining up with TRBD1. Here the CDR3 DNA reads TGTGCCAGCAGCTTAGGGGACAGGGGTGCATCCTACGAGCAGTACTTC. As protein: CASSLGDRGASYEQYF. Filled out from reference TRBV7-9 and TRBJ2-7, the complete variable domain reads DTGVSQNPRHKITKRGQNVTFRCDPISEHNRLYWYRQTLGQGPEFLTYFQNEAQLEKSRLLSDRFSAERPKGSFSTLEIQRTEQGDSAMYLCASSLGDRGASYEQYFGPGTRLTVT.